The 21 T cell receptor beta chains listed next were all sequenced from one sample in a study of T cells in women clearing cervical HPV infection. The data were produced by immunoSEQ multiplex PCR, yet TCRdb's version contains in-frame clones alone and is incomplete. The sample holds about 39,000 clones. Sequenced: blood buffy coat. These receptors all come from a woman between 18 and 69 years old with a cervical HPV16 infection that either progressed to CIN3+ or cleared (not recorded which).

Of note for this clone: The sequenced fragment ends 3 residues before the CDR3 boundary, so the rest is inferred from the germline J gene. V gene TRBV20-1 combines with J gene TRBJ2-3; D may be TRBD2 (7 bases). Trimming took off 6 bases at V and 2 bases at J, with 15 bases between the two ends. The germline V gene has CDR1 DFQATT and CDR2 SNEGSKA (reference sequence). The CDR3 consists of 14 residues. The part of the CDR3 DNA that was read is TGCAGTGCCCCAGGGGCGGGGGACACAGATACG. Protein sequence: CSAPGAGDTDT. In full, the CDR3 reads CSAPGAGDTDTQYF.

Concerning this clone: The CDR3 goes on 3 residues after the read ends, and that part is filled in from the germline J gene. This rearrangement joins TRBV2 to TRBJ2-3; possible D gene TRBD2, 5 bases. The CDR3 length is 13 residues. Trimming took 0 bases from V and 7 from J, leaving 8 bases between them. Germline V gene sequence: CDR1 SNHLY, CDR2 FYNNEI. The CDR3 is CASSEARANTQYF. The CDR3 bases that were read are TGTGCCAGCAGTGAAGCGCGGGCGAATACG.

Note on this clone: The CDR3 goes on 3 residues after the read ends, and that part is filled in from the germline J gene. The rearrangement joins TRBV6-4 to TRBJ2-2; the D is unclear. This CDR3 region has 15 residues. Trimming cost V 2 bases and J 2 bases, with 9 bases left between them. Germline assignment: CDR1 MRHNA and CDR2 SNTAGT. The CDR3 sequence is CASSDGHTNTGELFF. The part of the CDR3 DNA that was read is TGTGCCAGCAGTGACGGGCATACTAACACCGGGGAG.

Comment on this clone: The CDR3 is cut off 3 residues early in the read; its end comes from the germline J gene. This sequence joins TRBV5-4 and TRBJ2-3; D perhaps matches TRBD1 (5 bases). Germline lookup yields CDR1 SGHNT and CDR2 YYREEE (reference sequence). The V end was cut by 3 bases, the J end by 1 base, with 15 bases between. CDR3 length equals 16 residues. The sequenced CDR3 bases are TGTGCCAGCAGCTATCCCAAGGGGCAGGGCACAGATACG. Its protein product is CASSYPKGQGTDT. The whole CDR3 region reads CASSYPKGQGTDTQYF.

Concerning this clone: The read halts 3 residues ahead of the CDR3 end, with the missing end drawn from the germline J gene. V usage is TRBV14 and J usage is TRBJ2-7, with TRBD2 matching over 8 bases. Trimming cost V 4 bases and J 4 bases; bases outside gene matches: 9. This CDR3 spans 15 amino acids. Per the germline V gene, CDR1 is SGHDN and CDR2 is FVKESK. The part of the CDR3 DNA that was read is TGTGCCAGCAGCCCCCCCGGGACTAGTAGATACGAG. Its protein is CASSPPGTSRYE. The entire CDR3 protein reads CASSPPGTSRYEQYF.

The covered CDR3 bases are TGCAGTGCTAGTGGGTTCGGGACAGCGAAAACCACGAACACTGAA. Translation: CSASGFGTAKTTNTE. The full-length CDR3 reads as CSASGFGTAKTTNTEAFF. The V call is TRBV20-1, the J call TRBJ1-1, with 7 bases that match TRBD1. The CDR3 extends 3 residues past the end of the read, so its final part is completed from the germline J gene. This CDR3 has 18 residues. After removal of 3 bases from V and 1 base from J, the junction contained 17 bases not matched to a gene. Germline values: CDR1 DFQATT, CDR2 SNEGSKA (reference sequence).

For this clone: Read sequence stops 3 residues before the CDR3 end, and the germline J gene provides the missing end. V gene TRBV20-1 combines with J gene TRBJ2-1; maybe TRBD1 (6 bases). The length of the CDR3 is 12 residues. Trimming removed 4 bases from V and 7 bases from J, with 11 bases in between. Germline assignment: CDR1 DFQATT and CDR2 SNEGSKA (reference sequence). The sequenced part of the CDR3 DNA is TGCAGTGCTACCCTAAGGGGGAATGAG. This codes for CSATLRGNE. The entire CDR3 sequence reads CSATLRGNEQFF.

The CDR3 loop reads CASSSTFRNEKLFF. The covered CDR3 bases are TGTGCCAGCAGCTCTACATTCAGGAATGAAAAA. The chain recombines TRBV11-3 with TRBJ1-4, with no clear D. From the germline J gene comes the end of the CDR3, since the read stops 3 residues before it. V was trimmed by 4 bases and J by 5 bases, leaving 11 bases between them. This CDR3 region has 14 residues. The germline V gene encodes CDR1 SGHNT and CDR2 YENEEA.

Notes on this clone: The sequenced fragment ends 3 residues before the CDR3 boundary, so the rest is inferred from the germline J gene. The chain combines TRBV19 with TRBJ2-7; 9 positions agree with TRBD1. The CDR3 runs 16 residues. J lost 4 bases, V lost 6 bases, and 13 bases had no gene match. Germline CDR1 reads LNHDA; CDR2 reads SQIVND (reference sequence). The CDR3 DNA, read in part, is TGTGCCAGTAGCAGGTCCGCCGGGACAGGGAATTACGAG. Translation gives CASSRSAGTGNYE. The entire CDR3 protein is CASSRSAGTGNYEQYF.

Concerning this clone itself: The read falls 3 residues short of the CDR3 end, and the missing part is taken from the germline J gene. The genes are TRBV20-1 and TRBJ2-3; tentatively, D is TRBD1 (5 bases). CDR3 size: 12 residues. Per the germline V gene, CDR1 is DFQATT and CDR2 is SNEGSKA (reference sequence). The V gene lost 4 bases and the J gene lost 5 bases, with 10 bases spanning the gap. The CDR3 protein is CSATQGGDTQYF. The sequenced part of the CDR3 DNA is TGCAGTGCTACCCAGGGCGGAGATACG.

The CDR3 sequence: CASSIKGQGINAEAFF. CDR3 DNA, as far as it was read: TGTGCCAGTAGTATAAAGGGACAGGGGATAAATGCTGAA. V and J are TRBV19 and TRBJ1-1; 10 bases are shared with TRBD1. Sequencing ends 3 residues short of the CDR3 end; the germline J gene provides the rest. This CDR3 region has 16 residues. With V trimmed by 2 bases and J by 6 bases, 9 bases remained unmatched. CDR1 and CDR2 (germline): LNHDA, SQIVND (reference sequence).

For this clone: Read data end 3 residues before the CDR3 end; the end is taken from the germline J gene. The chain joins TRBV29-1 to TRBJ2-5; D is perhaps TRBD2 (5 bases). This CDR3 contains 13 residues. The ends were cut back, 4 bases at V and 4 bases at J, with 13 bases in the middle. The germline V gene encodes CDR1 SQVTM and CDR2 ANQGSEA. The CDR3 is CSVVRGLLETQYF. The CDR3 bases that were read are TGCAGCGTTGTCCGCGGACTGCTAGAGACC.

Details on this clone: The CDR3 is cut off 3 residues early in the read; its end comes from the germline J gene. V and J are TRBV20-1 and TRBJ2-3; 9 positions match TRBD2. With 5 bases clipped from V and 0 bases from J, the junction kept 3 bases outside the gene matches. Per germline, CDR1 DFQATT and CDR2 SNEGSKA (reference sequence). The length of the CDR3 is 14 residues. The sequenced part of the CDR3 DNA is TGCAGTGCTCGGGGACTAGCAAGCACAGATACG. Translating it yields CSARGLASTDT. The CDR3 in its entirety is CSARGLASTDTQYF.

A note on this clone: The read terminates 3 residues ahead of where the CDR3 ends, so the germline J gene completes it. The V and J genes are TRBV2 and TRBJ1-2; the D gene is possibly TRBD1 (5 bases). Germline V lookup: CDR1 SNHLY, CDR2 FYNNEI. The CDR3 consists of 15 residues. Trimming pared 1 base from V and 7 bases from J, leaving 16 bases between. The CDR3 region is CASSEEGITSGGYTF. CDR3 DNA (partial): TGTGCCAGCAGTGAAGAGGGGATCACCTCTGGTGGC.

As concerns this clone: With the read ending 3 residues before the CDR3 end, the germline J gene is used to fill in that end. The chain joins TRBV10-2 to TRBJ2-7, with D perhaps TRBD1 (5 bases). Trimming left V 8 bases short and J 4 bases short, with 9 bases between. The CDR3 has 11 residues. Germline V gene sequence: CDR1 WSHSY, CDR2 SAAADI. The CDR3 region is CASRQGYEQYF. The CDR3 bases that were read are TGCGCCAGCCGCCAGGGTTACGAG.

Turning to this clone: The read stops 3 residues short of the end of the CDR3; the missing end is completed from the germline J gene. The V and J genes are TRBV2 and TRBJ1-3, with D hard to call. The CDR3 length is 17 residues. The ends were cut back, 7 bases at V and 1 base at J, with 20 bases in the middle. Germline CDR1 and CDR2: SNHLY and FYNNEI. The part of the CDR3 DNA that was read is TGTGCCAGCAACGCGAGGACTTCCCTTTCTTCTGGAAACACC. Its protein product is CASNARTSLSSGNT. The CDR3 reads in full as CASNARTSLSSGNTIYF.

In regard to this clone: Coverage ceases 3 residues before the CDR3 finishes, and the germline J gene fills in the end. The chain uses TRBV12-3 or TRBV12-4 and TRBJ2-5, with D possibly TRBD1 on 6 matching bases. The ends were cut back, 6 bases at V and 4 bases at J, with 12 bases in the middle. The CDR3 is made up of 13 amino acids. The DNA read from the CDR3 is TGTGCCAGCAGACTATCAGGGGTAGAGACC. Its translation: CASRLSGVET. The whole CDR3 protein is CASRLSGVETQYF.

A word on this clone: From the germline J gene comes the end of the CDR3, since the read stops 3 residues before it. The V call is TRBV7-9, the J call TRBJ2-1, with 8 bases aligning to TRBD2. V trimming: 4 bases; J trimming: 7 bases; junction bases outside the gene matches: 6. The CDR3 extends over 14 amino acids. Germline CDR1 SEHNR, CDR2 FQNEAQ (reference sequence). The sequenced CDR3 bases are TGTGCCAGCAGCTCCGGGACTAGGGGGAATGAG. Translated: CASSSGTRGNE. In full, the CDR3 reads CASSSGTRGNEQFF.

To note about this clone: The read terminates 3 residues ahead of where the CDR3 ends, so the germline J gene completes it. The rearrangement joins TRBV20-1 to TRBJ1-2, with 9 bases aligning to TRBD1. Germline-derived CDR1 and CDR2 are DFQATT and SNEGSKA (reference sequence). CDR3 length: 14 residues. The trim removed 3 bases at V and 6 bases at J, leaving 8 bases unmatched. The DNA read from the CDR3 is TGCAGTGCTAGGGGAGGACAGGGGTATAATGGC. This translates into CSARGGQGYNG. The CDR3 in its entirety is CSARGGQGYNGYTF.

Remarks on this clone: The DNA ends 3 residues before the CDR3 does, and the rest of the CDR3 is filled in from the germline J gene. In the same sample, other DNA sequences code for this CDR3. This rearrangement joins TRBV5-4 to TRBJ2-7; D perhaps matches TRBD1 (6 bases). The CDR3 has 15 residues. Per germline, CDR1 SGHNT and CDR2 YYREEE (reference sequence). V lost 2 bases and J lost 4, with 16 bases in between. CDR3 DNA, as far as it was read: TGTGCCAGCAGCTTCTCACAGGGCGCTTTGTACGAG. As protein: CASSFSQGALYE. Given in full, the CDR3 is CASSFSQGALYEQYF. The full variable domain, completed using reference TRBV5-4 and TRBJ2-7, is ETGVTQSPTHLIKTRGQQVTLRCSSQSGHNTVSWYQQALGQGPQFIFQYYREEENGRGNFPPRFSGLQFPNYSSELNVNALELDDSALYLCASSFSQGALYEQYFGPGTRLTVT.

The covered CDR3 bases are TGTGCCTGGAGTGGCTCACTTAACTATGGC. Residues: CAWSGSLNYG. The full CDR3 protein is CAWSGSLNYGYTF. This sequence joins TRBV30 and TRBJ1-2, with D uncertain. The read stops 3 residues short of the end of the CDR3; the missing end is completed from the germline J gene. Germline V gene lookup returns CDR1 GTSNPN and CDR2 SVGIG (reference sequence). The CDR3 spans 13 residues. The V end was cut by 1 base, the J end by 1 base, with 7 bases between.